Listed here are 27 T cell receptor beta chains from one sample, sequenced in a study of shared clonotypes between healthy human individuals. Only CD45RO-negative cells positively selected for CCR7 counted as naive CD8 cells, so terminally differentiated effector memory CD45RA+ cells were excluded. The method was immunoSEQ multiplex PCR; TCRdb's version includes in-frame clones alone and lacks a portion of them. The sample consists of about 2 million clones, about 95% of them appearing once. Sequenced sample: naive CD8+ T cells sorted from blood. Every receptor here comes from a man in his late teens or twenties in good health.

The chain couples TRBV28 to TRBJ2-7; D unclear. This CDR3 comprises 15 residues. Trimming stripped 0 bases from V and 3 bases from J, with 12 bases between. The V gene's germline CDR1 is MDHEN and CDR2 SYDVKM. The CDR3 here is CASSLWNQYFYEQYF. The CDR3, as DNA: TGTGCCAGCAGTTTATGGAACCAGTACTTCTACGAGCAGTACTTC.

The chain carries TRBV27 and TRBJ2-3; TRBD1 aligns across 8 bases. CDR3 length: 16 amino acids. Germline V lookup: CDR1 MNHEY, CDR2 SMNVEV (reference sequence). V was pared by 2 bases and J by 4 bases, with 8 bases of the junction left unmatched. In DNA form, the CDR3 reads TGTGCCAGCAGTTTAATCCCAGGGGGCGTGTCAGATACGCAGTATTTT. This translates into CASSLIPGGVSDTQYF.

The gene calls are TRBV5-8 and TRBJ2-7, with D possibly being TRBD2 (5 bases). Germline assignment: CDR1 SGHTS and CDR2 YDEGEE. With 2 bases removed from V and 3 bases from J, the gap between germline ends came to 12 bases. The CDR3 loop spans 14 amino acids. The CDR3 coding sequence is TGTGCCAGCAGCTTCCCCGGACTGATCTACGAGCAGTACTTC. Translated: CASSFPGLIYEQYF.

V usage is TRBV10-3 and J usage is TRBJ2-5, with 11 bases aligning to TRBD2. There are 16 residues in the CDR3. Germline CDR1 and CDR2: ENHRY and SYGVKD. Trimming took 8 bases from V and 5 from J; bases not matched to a gene: 13. The CDR3 spells CAISETASGRWETQYF. The CDR3 nucleotides read TGTGCCATCTCCGAGACGGCTAGCGGGAGGTGGGAGACCCAGTACTTC.

In the case of this clone: Other nucleotide sequences in the sample specify the same CDR3. The gene calls are TRBV27 and TRBJ2-2; 8 positions agree with TRBD2. With V trimmed by 1 base and J by 3 bases, 1 base remained unmatched. From germline, CDR1 is MNHEY and CDR2 SMNVEV (reference sequence). CDR3 length equals 15 residues. The CDR3 is CASSLLAGYTGELFF. The CDR3 DNA follows: TGTGCCAGCAGTTTATTAGCGGGGTACACCGGGGAGCTGTTTTTT.

The V gene is TRBV7-6, the J gene TRBJ2-7; 12 bases line up with TRBD2. The CDR3 consists of 17 residues. Germline V CDR1 and CDR2: SGHVS, FNYEAQ. V lost 7 bases, J lost 5 bases, and 15 bases stayed unmatched. CDR3 DNA: TGTGCCAGCACCCCGGGGTCTCTAGCGGGGGGGTTGAACGAGCAGTACTTC. It yields the protein CASTPGSLAGGLNEQYF.

The chain combines TRBV11-2 with TRBJ2-5; tentative D call: TRBD1 (6 bases). The germline V gene encodes CDR1 SGHAT and CDR2 FQNNGV. Trimming removed 4 bases at V and 1 base at J, with 10 bases between. This CDR3 region has 14 residues. The CDR3 region is CASSSDRLQETQYF. For the CDR3, the DNA is TGTGCCAGCAGCTCCGACAGGCTCCAAGAGACCCAGTACTTC.

This chain uses TRBV4-1 with TRBJ2-7, with a weak D call TRBD1 (5 bases). Trimming left V 2 bases short and J 2 bases short, with 13 bases between. The CDR3 spans 15 residues. Germline assignment: CDR1 MGHRA and CDR2 YSYEKL. This chain's CDR3 is CASSQTSPGTYEQYF. The CDR3 DNA sequence: TGCGCCAGCAGCCAAACTTCCCCAGGGACCTACGAGCAGTACTTC.

V and J are TRBV6-5 and TRBJ2-7; 12 bases are shared with TRBD2. The V gene end was trimmed by 6 bases and the J gene end by 6 bases; junction bases not matched to a gene: 9. The CDR3 contains 15 residues. Germline-derived CDR1 and CDR2 are MNHEY and SVGAGI. The CDR3 coding sequence is TGTGCCAGCAGCCACGAGGGACTAGCGGGCCTCGAGCAGTACTTC. This sequence encodes CASSHEGLAGLEQYF.

V is TRBV10-1 and J is TRBJ1-1; no clear D gene. Germline V gene sequence: CDR1 WNHNN, CDR2 SYGVQD (reference sequence). The CDR3 has 11 amino acids. With 7 bases removed from V and 6 bases from J, the gap between germline ends came to 9 bases. The DNA for the CDR3 is TGCGCCAGCATAATGACCCCTGAAGCTTTCTTT. Protein: CASIMTPEAFF.

This clone was seen a single time. The DNA of the CDR3 is TGTGCCAGCAGCTTAGGGGGGGGTGTTGATACCGAGCAGTACTTC. Translated, it gives CASSLGGGVDTEQYF. This chain connects TRBV7-8 to TRBJ2-7, with 7 bases aligning to TRBD2. Trimming at V came to 1 base and at J to 6 bases, leaving 9 bases not matched to a gene. CDR3 length: 15 amino acids. CDR1 is SGHVS and CDR2 is FQNEAQ in the germline V gene.

The chain combines TRBV4-1 with TRBJ1-5; the D is unclear. V gave up 2 bases and J gave up 2 bases, with 16 bases separating them. The CDR3 extends over 17 amino acids. Germline lookup yields CDR1 MGHRA and CDR2 YSYEKL. The CDR3 nucleotides are TGCGCCAGCAGCCAAATTACCGCCCTCACAGGCAATCAGCCCCAGCATTTT. It translates to CASSQITALTGNQPQHF.

V gene TRBV4-1 combines with J gene TRBJ1-2; 7 nucleotides match TRBD1. J lost 3 bases, V lost 0 bases, and 4 bases had no gene match. This CDR3 has 15 residues. Germline loops: CDR1 MGHRA, CDR2 YSYEKL. This chain's CDR3 is CASSQDRGNDYGYTF. Written as DNA, the CDR3 is TGCGCCAGCAGCCAAGACAGGGGGAATGACTATGGCTACACCTTC.

This chain connects TRBV2 to TRBJ2-7; D might be TRBD1 or TRBD2, each matching 6 bases. Trimming stripped 5 bases from V and 2 bases from J, with 13 bases between. Germline V lookup: CDR1 SNHLY, CDR2 FYNNEI. This CDR3 is 14 amino acids long. The CDR3 loop reads CASSNPGEAYEQYF. Here the CDR3 DNA reads TGTGCCAGCAGTAACCCAGGGGAGGCCTACGAGCAGTACTTC.

This clone was seen a single time. The genes are TRBV6-5 and TRBJ2-6; D gene unclear. Germline V lookup: CDR1 MNHEY, CDR2 SVGAGI. Trimming removed 2 bases from V and 0 bases from J, with 5 bases in between. CDR3 size: 15 residues. The CDR3 sequence is CASSYVPSGANVLTF. The CDR3 coding sequence is TGTGCCAGCAGTTACGTCCCCTCTGGGGCCAACGTCCTGACTTTC.

The V gene is TRBV27, the J gene TRBJ2-1, with 7 bases aligning to TRBD1. Per the germline V gene, CDR1 is MNHEY and CDR2 is SMNVEV (reference sequence). The length of the CDR3 is 20 residues. With V trimmed by 6 bases and J by 6 bases, 26 bases remained unmatched. DNA for the CDR3: TGTGCCAGCAGCCCGTTTTGGGCCATTCAGGACGAGGGGGCTCCCAATGAGCAGTTCTTC. Protein: CASSPFWAIQDEGAPNEQFF.

This clone came up a few times. V and J are TRBV19 and TRBJ2-1, with D unclear. The CDR3 loop spans 13 amino acids. Looked up from germline, CDR1 is LNHDA and CDR2 is SQIVND (reference sequence). V lost 3 bases to trimming and J lost 2 bases, with 5 bases between them. The CDR3 loop is CASSIGTYNEQFF. Written as DNA, the CDR3 is TGTGCCAGTAGTATCGGCACCTACAATGAGCAGTTCTTC.

A single count supports this clone. The sample holds other DNA sequences that translate to the same CDR3. The rearrangement uses TRBV20-1 and TRBJ1-3; no reliable D call. The germline V gene has CDR1 DFQATT and CDR2 SNEGSKA (reference sequence). This CDR3 is 11 amino acids long. Trimming took off 3 bases at V and 4 bases at J, with 4 bases between the two ends. The CDR3 nucleotides are TGCAGTGCTAGCGGGGGAAACACCATATATTTT. Protein sequence: CSASGGNTIYF.

The V call is TRBV6-5, the J call TRBJ2-5, with no clear D. Gene TRBJ2-7 matches the end of the DNA better, so the J call may be wrong. Germline CDR1 MNHEY, CDR2 SVGAGI. The CDR3 runs to 12 residues. The CDR3 DNA reads as TGTGCCAGCAGTTACAAAGGGTACGAGCAGTACTTC. This sequence encodes CASSYKGYEQYF.

A few counts support this clone. At the DNA level, this CDR3 is encoded by other sequences in the same sample as well. The genes are TRBV5-4 and TRBJ2-5; D is unresolved. The ends were cut back, 2 bases at V and 2 bases at J, with 1 base in the middle. This CDR3 comprises 11 residues. Per the germline V gene, CDR1 is SGHNT and CDR2 is YYREEE (reference sequence). The CDR3 region is CASSFQETQYF. For the CDR3, the DNA is TGTGCCAGCAGCTTTCAAGAGACCCAGTACTTC. Supplemented by reference TRBV5-4 and TRBJ2-5, the full variable domain reads ETGVTQSPTHLIKTRGQQVTLRCSSQSGHNTVSWYQQALGQGPQFIFQYYREEENGRGNFPPRFSGLQFPNYSSELNVNALELDDSALYLCASSFQETQYFGPGTRLLVL.

The chain links TRBV2 to TRBJ2-7; D perhaps matches TRBD1 (5 bases). Trimming pared 4 bases from V and 0 bases from J, leaving 13 bases between. Germline V gene lookup returns CDR1 SNHLY and CDR2 FYNNEI. The CDR3 is 15 amino acids. CDR3 in amino acids: CASSGGQVPSYEQYF. For the CDR3, the DNA is TGTGCCAGCAGTGGGGGCCAAGTCCCCTCCTACGAGCAGTACTTC.

The chain links TRBV6-5 to TRBJ2-2; tentatively, D is TRBD1 (5 bases). Germline CDR1 MNHEY, CDR2 SVGAGI. The CDR3 extends over 14 amino acids. With 2 bases removed from V and 6 bases from J, the gap between germline ends came to 10 bases. In nucleotides, the CDR3 is TGTGCCAGCAGTTACAGGGAAGGGGCCGGGGAGCTGTTTTTT. Protein product: CASSYREGAGELFF.

This sequence joins TRBV5-1 and TRBJ2-1; TRBD1 might be the D (5 bases). The CDR3 spans 16 residues. V lost 0 bases, J lost 0 bases, and 10 bases lay in between. Per the germline V gene, CDR1 is SGHRS and CDR2 is YFSETQ. The chain's CDR3 is CASSLATVYSYNEQFF. CDR3 coding DNA: TGCGCCAGCAGCTTGGCGACAGTTTACTCCTACAATGAGCAGTTCTTC.

Only one count was recorded for this clone. This chain uses TRBV5-1 with TRBJ2-7; 15 nucleotides align to TRBD2. Germline CDR1 reads SGHRS; CDR2 reads YFSETQ. V shed 4 bases, J shed 2 bases, and the junction held 7 bases outside the gene matches. CDR3 length equals 17 residues. CDR3 nucleotide sequence: TGCGCCAGCAGCGTCGGGACTAGCGGGGGGCTTGCCTACGAGCAGTACTTC. It specifies CASSVGTSGGLAYEQYF.

The chain is built from TRBV10-3 and TRBJ2-1; 12 nucleotides match TRBD2. The CDR3 contains 18 residues. V lost 6 bases, J lost 8 bases, and 17 bases stayed unmatched. Germline assignment: CDR1 ENHRY and CDR2 SYGVKD. The CDR3 nucleotides read TGTGCCATCAGCCCCTTACCTCTAGCGGGAGGGCCACTGGATGAGCAGTTCTTC. Its translation is CAISPLPLAGGPLDEQFF.

V usage is TRBV19 and J usage is TRBJ2-3; D possibly uses TRBD1 or TRBD2 (5 bases each). The ends were cut back, 7 bases at V and 6 bases at J, with 14 bases in the middle. CDR1 is LNHDA and CDR2 is SQIVND in the germline V gene (reference sequence). The CDR3 is 13 residues long. The CDR3 is CASNGIGDDTQYF. Here the CDR3 DNA reads TGTGCCAGTAATGGGATCGGGGACGATACGCAGTATTTT.

As regards this clone: Other DNA variants within this sample encode the same CDR3. This sequence joins TRBV6-5 and TRBJ1-4; D is possibly TRBD1 (6 bases). Germline CDR1 is MNHEY and CDR2 is SVGAGI. The CDR3 totals 15 residues. Trimming took 0 bases from V and 7 from J, leaving 12 bases between them. CDR3 region: CASSYSGGAGEKLFF. The CDR3, as DNA: TGTGCCAGCAGTTACTCGGGGGGGGCCGGTGAAAAACTGTTTTTT.